This T cell receptor (beta chain) was identified during a study of regulatory T cells in long-lasting Graves disease. Across the whole study: Over 5 years on antithyroid drugs plus positive TSH receptor antibodies marked Graves' disease as persistent. Study observations and caveats: Owing to a sample size that was small, accuracy may have been reduced. TRBV28 was favored in persistent disease, as were TRBJ1-2 and TRBJ2-5. Relative to new patients (under 1,000), persistent patients exhibited greater sharing of public clonotypes (2,741).

Construction of TCR beta libraries relied on iRepertoire HTBI primers and on Arm-PCR targeting CDR3 regions. TCRdb called the multiplex PCR reads again in MiXCR, with one record for every CDR3 protein. The data hold more than 300,000 distinct CDR3 sequences, with 15% to 20% observed a single time. CDR3 length equals 15 residues. The germline gives CDR1 DFQATT, CDR2 SNEGSKA (reference sequence). The V and J ends lost 1 base and 7 bases, in that order; junction bases with no gene match: 13. This clonotype was picked up a small number of times. Its matching antigen is unknown. The time point denotes: persistent/refractory GD, antithyroid drugs over 5 years with positive TRAb. PBMCs were the source of the RNA used for TCR sequencing.

The clonotype comes from a female donor with Graves disease. The specimen comprised peripheral blood mononuclear cells (PBMCs), sampled when the disease was refractory, from a patient treated with antithyroid drugs. The chain has TRBV20-1 and TRBJ2-7; TRBD1 aligns across 7 bases. The CDR3 protein is CSARAPTGEIREQYF. Here the CDR3 DNA reads TGCAGTGCTAGAGCCCCCACAGGGGAGATCAGGGAGCAGTACTTC.